Below, one TCR beta chain is given with its context. Regarding time point: patch test 2, 6 weeks after DPC sensitization. Treatment indicated: therapeutic diphenylcyclopropenone sensitization with weekly scalp DPC. This record comes from a study of human T cells and chemical hapten exposure. Study-level background: Slight differences in pooled library volume were the main source of varying TCR yields across samples.

Individual cDNA molecules had unique molecular identifiers attached to them by the library. Authors' data handling: Individual samples carried between about 23,224 and 690,600 TCRs, with 85,000 to 100,000 as the median. TCRdb called the RACE reads again in MiXCR, with one record for every CDR3 protein. The V and J calls were not made by the authors but by TCRdb's processing. This sample has roughly 150,000 distinct CDR3 sequences, with about 10% found just once. Per the germline V gene, CDR1 is SQVTM and CDR2 is ANQGSEA. The CDR3 covers 11 residues. The ends lost 6 bases at V and 4 bases at J; junction bases unmatched: 0.

This receptor was obtained from a woman in her forties or fifties with alopecia areata. Some clones in this sample may be carry-over from other donors' samples. The chain carries TRBV29-1 and TRBJ2-5; 9 positions match TRBD1. The sample in question was whole blood, obtained in connection with sensitization to the hapten diphenylcyclopropenone (DPC). The CDR3 loop reads CSVGQGETQYF. DNA of the CDR3: TGCAGCGTGGGACAGGGAGAGACCCAGTACTTC.